This paragraph covers one T cell receptor beta chain sequence. Its antigen remains unidentified. The CDR3 is 15 residues long. V trimming: 0 bases; J trimming: 4 bases; junction bases outside the gene matches: 6. Germline V gives CDR1 SGDLS, CDR2 YYNGEE. The data are from a study of blood T cells in healthy people across ages. Through a sample-barcoded 5' primer and a J-beta primer mix, a second PCR was run for roughly 6 to 12 cycles. Sequencing recovered at least 2.5 million CDR3-containing paired-end reads from each sample. TCRdb re-derived calls from the 5' RACE reads in MiXCR, one entry per CDR3 protein. This table has about 1.6 million distinct CDR3 sequences, about 35% appearing once. Overall study results and limits: Long-lived and aged donors differed, with more naive CD4+ cells and higher diversity in the long-lived.

Sample: blood. This chain links TRBV9 with TRBJ1-2, with 7 nucleotides matching TRBD1. The source is a woman in her twenties or thirties in good health. The CDR3 coding sequence is TGTGCCAGCAGCGTAGAGGACAGGCCCCCCTATGGCTACACCTTC. This sequence encodes CASSVEDRPPYGYTF.